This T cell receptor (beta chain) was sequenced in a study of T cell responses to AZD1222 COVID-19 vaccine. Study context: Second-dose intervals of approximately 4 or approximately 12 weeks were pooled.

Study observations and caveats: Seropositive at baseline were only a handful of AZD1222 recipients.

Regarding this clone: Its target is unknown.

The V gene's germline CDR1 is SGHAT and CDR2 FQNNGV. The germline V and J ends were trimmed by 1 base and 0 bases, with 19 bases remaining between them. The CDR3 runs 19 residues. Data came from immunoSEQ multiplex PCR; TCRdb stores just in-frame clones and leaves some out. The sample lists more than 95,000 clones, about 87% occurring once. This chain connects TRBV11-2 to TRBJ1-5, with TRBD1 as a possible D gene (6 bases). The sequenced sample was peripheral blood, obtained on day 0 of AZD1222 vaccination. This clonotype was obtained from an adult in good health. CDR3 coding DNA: TGTGCCAGCAGCTTAGGAGACAGGTTCAGTTCAAGTAGCAATCAGCCCCAGCATTTT. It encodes CASSLGDRFSSSSNQPQHF.